This TCR beta chain was sequenced in a study of early T cells in non-severe SARS-CoV-2 infection. This clonotype was seen ten or more times. Its specificity is unknown. Study conclusions and caveats: The matching step, a VDJdb search, favored anti-spike CD8 responses and missed private and CD4 specificities.

Germline CDR1 reads LGHNA; CDR2 reads YSLEER. V shed 4 bases, J shed 7 bases, and the junction held 7 bases outside the gene matches. CDR3 size: 15 residues. MiXCR was run by TCRdb on the 5' RACE reads, yielding one entry per CDR3 protein. The sample has tens of thousands of distinct CDR3 sequences; almost 7.5% are singletons. The sequenced sample was whole blood. The V and J genes are TRBV4-3 and TRBJ2-3, with 11 nucleotides matching TRBD1. The receptor's source is an adult who was a healthcare worker with PCR-confirmed SARS-CoV-2 infection or an uninfected control (not recorded which). Written as DNA, the CDR3 is TGCGCCAGCAGCCTTTGGGACAGGGGGGAGCATACGCAGTATTTT. As protein: CASSLWDRGEHTQYF.